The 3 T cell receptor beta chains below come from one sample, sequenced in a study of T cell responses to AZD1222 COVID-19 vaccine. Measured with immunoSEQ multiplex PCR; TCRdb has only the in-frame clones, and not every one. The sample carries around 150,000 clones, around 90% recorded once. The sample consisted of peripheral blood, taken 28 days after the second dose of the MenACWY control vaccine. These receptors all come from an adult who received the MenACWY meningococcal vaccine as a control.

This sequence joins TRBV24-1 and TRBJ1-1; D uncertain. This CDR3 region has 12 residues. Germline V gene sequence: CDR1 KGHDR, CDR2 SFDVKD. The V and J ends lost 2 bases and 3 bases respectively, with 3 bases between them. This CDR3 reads CATSDSDTEAFF. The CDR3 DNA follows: TGTGCCACCAGTGATTCTGACACTGAAGCTTTCTTT.

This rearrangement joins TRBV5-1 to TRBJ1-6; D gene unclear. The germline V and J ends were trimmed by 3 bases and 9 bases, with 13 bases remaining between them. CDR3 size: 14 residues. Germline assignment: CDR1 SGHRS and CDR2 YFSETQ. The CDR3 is CASSSAGSSSPLHF. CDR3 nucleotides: TGCGCCAGCAGCTCCGCGGGATCTAGTTCACCCCTCCACTTT.

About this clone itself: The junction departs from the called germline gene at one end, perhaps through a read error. CDR3 in DNA: TGTGCCAGCGGGTCCCCGGGGCTAGCGGAGGATTTT. Amino acid sequence: CASGSPGLAEDF. V usage is TRBV6-5 and J usage is TRBJ2-3, with 7 bases aligning to TRBD2. This CDR3 comprises 12 residues. The germline gives CDR1 MNHEY, CDR2 SVGAGI.